This entry lists 23 T cell receptor beta chains sequenced from one sample in a study of shared clonotypes between healthy human individuals. The method was immunoSEQ multiplex PCR; TCRdb's version includes in-frame clones alone and lacks a portion of them. In the table there are around 1,000,000 clones, 60% to 80% of which are singletons. Material for sequencing was memory CD4+ T cells from PBMCs. Subset reported: CD45RA-negative fraction. These receptors all stem from a man aged 18 to 30 in good health. Some clones in this sample may be carry-over from other donors' samples.

The chain is built from TRBV28 and TRBJ1-4; the D gene is possibly TRBD1 (5 bases). Germline assignment: CDR1 MDHEN and CDR2 SYDVKM. The CDR3 has 14 residues. Trimming pared 6 bases from V and 7 bases from J, leaving 15 bases between. The DNA for the CDR3 is TGTGCCAGCAGAAGACAGCCAGGGTCTGAAAAACTGTTTTTT. Protein product: CASRRQPGSEKLFF.

This clone was counted a single time. Within the sample, other DNA sequences also encode this same CDR3. The chain is built from TRBV2 and TRBJ2-7; D is unresolved. CDR1 is SNHLY and CDR2 is FYNNEI in the germline V gene. The CDR3 spans 11 residues. The V gene lost 4 bases and the J gene lost 4 bases, with 5 bases spanning the gap. Here the CDR3 reads CASSGSYEQYF. The CDR3 DNA reads TGTGCCAGCAGTGGTAGTTACGAGCAGTACTTC. Filled out from reference TRBV2 and TRBJ2-7, the complete variable domain reads EPEVTQTPSHQVTQMGQEVILRCVPISNHLYFYWYRQILGQKVEFLVSFYNNEISEKSEIFDDQFSVERPDGSNFTLKIRSTKLEDSAMYFCASSGSYEQYFGPGTRLTVT.

The chain uses TRBV7-3 and TRBJ2-1; perhaps TRBD2 as D (6 bases). The germline CDR1 and CDR2 sequences are SGHTA and FQGTGA. The CDR3 extends over 14 amino acids. V was cut by 9 bases and J by 0 bases, with 12 bases left in between. Here the CDR3 reads CASKDGSSYNEQFF. For the CDR3, the DNA is TGTGCCAGTAAAGACGGGAGCTCCTACAATGAGCAGTTCTTC.

The chain combines TRBV6-5 with TRBJ2-2; TRBD2 matches 7 bases. V was pared by 5 bases and J by 5 bases, with 5 bases of the junction left unmatched. Germline CDR1 reads MNHEY; CDR2 reads SVGAGI. The CDR3 is 14 residues long. CDR3 region: CASSPGLVTGELFF. CDR3 coding DNA: TGTGCCAGCAGTCCCGGACTAGTGACCGGGGAGCTGTTTTTT.

The genes are TRBV5-1 and TRBJ2-1; TRBD2 matches at 8 bases. This CDR3 is 15 amino acids long. The germline V gene has CDR1 SGHRS and CDR2 YFSETQ. The V gene end was trimmed by 1 base and the J gene end by 5 bases; junction bases not matched to a gene: 5. The CDR3 DNA reads TGCGCCAGCAGCTTGAGGAGCGGGAGCAACAATGAGCAGTTCTTC. Protein: CASSLRSGSNNEQFF.

This clone was observed a few times. This chain links TRBV2 with TRBJ2-1; 8 bases match TRBD2. Germline V gene sequence: CDR1 SNHLY, CDR2 FYNNEI. The CDR3 runs to 13 residues. The V segment lost 7 bases and the J segment 10 bases; nucleotides outside the gene matches: 9. This CDR3 is CASNREGPDEQFF. For the CDR3, the DNA is TGTGCCAGCAACCGGGAGGGACCTGACGAGCAGTTCTTC.

The chain has TRBV18 and TRBJ1-5; weak D call: TRBD1 (6 bases). Germline assignment: CDR1 KGHSH and CDR2 LQKENI. Deletions cut 0 bases from V and 5 bases from J, with 11 bases between. This CDR3 contains 15 residues. CDR3 sequence reads: CASSPPTGSYQPQHF. The CDR3 nucleotides are TGTGCCAGCTCACCACCTACAGGGTCTTATCAGCCCCAGCATTTT.

A remark on this clone: Different DNA sequences within this sample yield the same CDR3. The J gene is TRBJ2-2, the V gene TRBV5-1, with TRBD1 identical over 7 bases. Germline V lookup: CDR1 SGHRS, CDR2 YFSETQ. The V segment lost 0 bases and the J segment 5 bases; nucleotides outside the gene matches: 4. This CDR3 is 15 amino acids long. The CDR3 DNA reads TGCGCCAGCAGCTTGGACAGGGGCGGGACCGGGGAGCTGTTTTTT. This codes for CASSLDRGGTGELFF.

The chain uses TRBV7-9 and TRBJ2-1, with D tentatively TRBD1 or TRBD2 (6 bases each). From germline, CDR1 is SEHNR and CDR2 FQNEAQ (reference sequence). The V and J ends lost 5 bases and 10 bases respectively, with 15 bases between them. The CDR3 has 13 residues. The CDR3 nucleotides are TGTGCCAGCAGCCCTGAGACTAGGGGGGAGCAGTTCTTC. Amino acid sequence: CASSPETRGEQFF.

The chain joins TRBV19 to TRBJ1-2, with D maybe TRBD1 (5 bases). CDR3 size: 10 residues. V was pared by 7 bases and J by 8 bases, with 8 bases between. CDR1 is LNHDA and CDR2 is SQIVND in the germline V gene (reference sequence). The CDR3 region is CASMGDGYTF. The CDR3 DNA follows: TGTGCCAGTATGGGGGACGGCTACACCTTC. The variable domain in full, completed from reference TRBV19 and TRBJ1-2, reads DGGITQSPKYLFRKEGQNVTLSCEQNLNHDAMYWYRQDPGQGLRLIYYSQIVNDFQKGDIAEGYSVSREKKESFPLTVTSAQKNPTAFYLCASMGDGYTFGSGTRLTVV.

J is TRBJ2-2 and V is TRBV6-4; 7 nucleotides agree with TRBD2. Germline V gene data show CDR1 as MRHNA and CDR2 as SNTAGT. Trimming at V came to 0 bases and at J to 3 bases, leaving 1 base not matched to a gene. This CDR3 is 15 amino acids long. The CDR3: CASSDSGGYTGELFF. The DNA for the CDR3 is TGTGCCAGCAGTGACTCGGGGGGGTACACCGGGGAGCTGTTTTTT.

This chain's CDR3 is CASSTYPGSTNEKLFF. Here the CDR3 DNA reads TGTGCCAGCAGTACTTATCCGGGATCAACTAATGAAAAACTGTTTTTT. The chain couples TRBV28 to TRBJ1-4; no reliable D call. Germline CDR1 reads MDHEN; CDR2 reads SYDVKM. V lost 5 bases, J lost 0 bases, and 13 bases lay in between. The CDR3 consists of 16 residues.

This clone was seen just once. The rearrangement uses TRBV5-1 and TRBJ2-2, with 9 bases lining up with TRBD2. After removal of 0 bases from V and 5 bases from J, the junction contained 5 bases not matched to a gene. This CDR3 has 16 amino acids. Germline V gives CDR1 SGHRS, CDR2 YFSETQ. CDR3 sequence (DNA): TGCGCCAGCAGCTTGGCCTGGACTAGCGAGACCGGGGAGCTGTTTTTT. It encodes CASSLAWTSETGELFF.

This clone showed up just a few times. V gene TRBV7-8 combines with J gene TRBJ2-2; no reliable D call. V was pared by 1 base and J by 0 bases, with 9 bases between. This CDR3 comprises 16 residues. Germline-derived CDR1 and CDR2 are SGHVS and FQNEAQ. This CDR3 is CASSLGRRPNTGELFF. The CDR3, as DNA: TGTGCCAGCAGCTTAGGTAGACGACCGAACACCGGGGAGCTGTTTTTT.

V is TRBV7-2 and J is TRBJ2-3; TRBD1 is a possible D gene (5 bases). Germline values: CDR1 SGHTA, CDR2 FQGNSA. The CDR3 is made up of 17 amino acids. With 1 base removed from V and 4 bases from J, the gap between germline ends came to 18 bases. The CDR3 DNA is TGTGCCAGCAGCTTAGATATGCGTCAGGGCACCGCAGATACGCAGTATTTT. Protein sequence: CASSLDMRQGTADTQYF.

This chain connects TRBV7-2 to TRBJ2-7; 7 positions match TRBD2. The CDR3 extends over 14 amino acids. In germline, CDR1 is SGHTA, CDR2 FQGNSA. Germline trimming cut 2 bases from V and 4 bases from J; bases unmatched to any gene: 5. CDR3 loop: CASSLRTRSYEQYF. The CDR3, as DNA: TGTGCCAGCAGCTTACGGACTAGAAGTTACGAGCAGTACTTC. Complete variable domain (other parts from reference TRBV7-2 and TRBJ2-7): GAGVSQSPSNKVTEKGKDVELRCDPISGHTALYWYRQSLGQGLEFLIYFQGNSAPDKSGLPSDRFSAERTGGSVSTLTIQRTQQEDSAVYLCASSLRTRSYEQYFGPGTRLTVT.

The chain recombines TRBV7-9 with TRBJ1-5; 8 nucleotides align to TRBD1. V was pared by 1 base and J by 4 bases, with 6 bases of the junction left unmatched. The germline V gene has CDR1 SEHNR and CDR2 FQNEAQ (reference sequence). CDR3 length: 16 residues. The DNA for the CDR3 is TGTGCCAGCAGCTTAGGTTCAGGGGGCGGGAATCAGCCCCAGCATTTT. Residues: CASSLGSGGGNQPQHF.

V is TRBV5-1 and J is TRBJ1-1, with TRBD1 matching 9 bases. Germline V lookup: CDR1 SGHRS, CDR2 YFSETQ. The CDR3 is 14 residues long. V gave up 5 bases and J gave up 6 bases; unmatched junction bases: 8. CDR3 amino acids: CASREQGAQAEAFF. The CDR3 DNA sequence: TGCGCCAGCAGAGAACAGGGGGCGCAGGCTGAAGCTTTCTTT.

This clone showed up just a few times. This chain joins TRBV27 and TRBJ2-7, with 13 bases aligning to TRBD2. CDR3 size: 15 residues. J lost 4 bases, V lost 2 bases, and 2 bases had no gene match. The V gene's germline CDR1 is MNHEY and CDR2 SMNVEV (reference sequence). This chain's CDR3 is CASSLGTSGTYEQYF. As DNA, the CDR3 is TGTGCCAGCAGTTTAGGGACTAGCGGGACATACGAGCAGTACTTC.

Turning to this clone: This may be a read error: a much more frequent sequence differs by one nucleotide. V is TRBV29-1 and J is TRBJ2-1; D is tentatively TRBD1 or TRBD2 (5 bases each). V was trimmed by 4 bases and J by 9 bases, leaving 25 bases between them. The CDR3 length is 16 residues. From germline, CDR1 is SQVTM and CDR2 ANQGSEA. The CDR3 loop is CSVGGDGYSYSGEQFF. CDR3 bases: TGCAGCGTTGGAGGGGACGGATACTCGTACAGTGGTGAGCAGTTCTTC.

V gene TRBV28 combines with J gene TRBJ2-7, with D perhaps matching TRBD1 (6 bases). The germline V gene encodes CDR1 MDHEN and CDR2 SYDVKM. The V end was cut by 7 bases, the J end by 2 bases, with 12 bases between. The CDR3 contains 13 residues. Written as DNA, the CDR3 is TGTGCCAGCAACCAGGGGCCAACCTACGAGCAGTACTTC. This gives the protein CASNQGPTYEQYF.

The chain links TRBV4-1 to TRBJ1-3; D is ambiguous. Germline-derived CDR1 and CDR2 are MGHRA and YSYEKL. Trimming shortened V by 4 bases and J by 0 bases, and 13 bases separated the two germline ends. The CDR3 runs to 16 residues. This CDR3 is CASSPTLASSGNTIYF. CDR3 DNA: TGCGCCAGCAGCCCGACCCTGGCGAGCTCTGGAAACACCATATATTTT.

The chain employs TRBV28 and TRBJ1-3; D is uncertain. Trimming cost V 5 bases and J 9 bases, with 14 bases left between them. The CDR3 has 13 amino acids. From germline, CDR1 is MDHEN and CDR2 SYDVKM. DNA for the CDR3: TGTGCCAGCAGTGATCCAGGCGCGGTCACCATATATTTT. Its translation: CASSDPGAVTIYF.